A single sample is the source of the 25 T cell receptor beta chains below, sequenced in a study of T cells in tuberculosis. The time point: new active TB diagnosis, blood taken before or within 7 days of starting treatment. The repertoire was sequenced with immunoSEQ multiplex PCR; TCRdb's copy has only in-frame clones and lacks some. Of about 33,000 clones in the sample, roughly nine tenths were seen once. The specimen comprised PBMCs, sampled at tuberculosis diagnosis. The source of these receptors is an adult with tuberculosis.

V gene TRBV6-1 combines with J gene TRBJ1-3, with TRBD1 matching over 10 bases. CDR1 is MNHNS, CDR2 SASEGT, per germline. The CDR3 contains 14 residues. V lost 5 bases, J lost 5 bases, and 3 bases stayed unmatched. CDR3 in amino acids: CASSMDRGRNTIYF. For the CDR3, the DNA is TGTGCCAGCAGTATGGACAGGGGGAGAAACACCATATATTTT.

This sequence joins TRBV2 and TRBJ2-5; no clear D. V lost 2 bases and J lost 1, with 5 bases in between. The CDR3 extends over 13 amino acids. Germline CDR1 SNHLY, CDR2 FYNNEI. The CDR3 sequence is CASSESVQETQYF. In DNA, the CDR3 is TGTGCCAGCAGTGAAAGCGTCCAAGAGACCCAGTACTTC.

The chain is built from TRBV2 and TRBJ1-2, with TRBD1 matching over 7 bases. Trimming at V came to 3 bases and at J to 1 base, leaving 2 bases not matched to a gene. From germline, CDR1 is SNHLY and CDR2 FYNNEI. The CDR3 totals 14 residues. CDR3 coding DNA: TGTGCCAGCAGTGAGAGACAGGGTAACTATGGCTACACCTTC. Residues: CASSERQGNYGYTF.

The chain uses TRBV2 and TRBJ2-1, with D hard to call. Looked up from germline, CDR1 is SNHLY and CDR2 is FYNNEI. V shed 2 bases and J shed 6 bases, with 14 bases lying between them. This CDR3 has 15 amino acids. The CDR3 sequence is CASSESLADINEQFF. The CDR3 DNA sequence: TGTGCCAGCAGTGAAAGCCTCGCCGATATCAATGAGCAGTTCTTC.

Written as DNA, the CDR3 is TGTGCCAGCAGGAAGACAGGGTTCAATGAGCAGTTCTTC. It specifies CASRKTGFNEQFF. The chain links TRBV27 to TRBJ2-1; 7 bases align to TRBD1. With V trimmed by 6 bases and J by 6 bases, 5 bases remained unmatched. The CDR3 is made up of 13 amino acids. CDR1 is MNHEY and CDR2 is SMNVEV in the germline V gene (reference sequence).

This chain uses TRBV6-6 with TRBJ1-5; D not resolved. CDR3 size: 12 residues. V was cut by 3 bases and J by 6 bases, with 6 bases left in between. Germline values: CDR1 MNHNY, CDR2 SVGAGI (reference sequence). The CDR3 nucleotides read TGTGCCAGCAGTTATATGAGTCAGCCCCAGCATTTT. As protein: CASSYMSQPQHF.

This clone has just a few counts. The V call is TRBV10-1, the J call TRBJ1-6; a possible D gene is TRBD1 (5 bases). The CDR3 loop spans 15 amino acids. Germline V gene sequence: CDR1 WNHNN, CDR2 SYGVQD (reference sequence). V lost 6 bases to trimming and J lost 0 bases, with 9 bases between them. The CDR3 nucleotides are TGCGCCAGCAGACAGGACCTCTCCTATAATTCACCCCTCCACTTT. It encodes CASRQDLSYNSPLHF.

This clone was found once. The chain uses TRBV7-2 and TRBJ1-2, with a possible D match to TRBD1 (5 bases). CDR1 and CDR2 from the germline V gene are SGHTA and FQGNSA. The germline V and J ends were trimmed by 1 base and 8 bases, with 11 bases remaining between them. The CDR3 covers 13 residues. The CDR3 bases are TGTGCCAGCAGCTTAGGGGGGGTCCAAGGCTACACCTTC. It codes for CASSLGGVQGYTF.

The rearrangement joins TRBV19 to TRBJ2-6; weak D call: TRBD2 (5 bases). V dropped 3 bases and J dropped 0 bases, with 9 bases sitting between them. The V gene's germline CDR1 is LNHDA and CDR2 SQIVND (reference sequence). This CDR3 has 16 amino acids. The CDR3 DNA reads as TGTGCCAGTAGTATGGGAGCTGGCTCTGGGGCCAACGTCCTGACTTTC. It codes for CASSMGAGSGANVLTF. The full variable domain, with the rest looked up from reference TRBV19 and TRBJ2-6, is DGGITQSPKYLFRKEGQNVTLSCEQNLNHDAMYWYRQDPGQGLRLIYYSQIVNDFQKGDIAEGYSVSREKKESFPLTVTSAQKNPTAFYLCASSMGAGSGANVLTFGAGSRLTVL.

This chain uses TRBV5-5 with TRBJ1-2, with D possibly being TRBD1 (5 bases). The CDR3 totals 14 residues. Per the germline V gene, CDR1 is SGHKS and CDR2 is YYEKEE (reference sequence). V was cut by 2 bases and J by 1 base, with 9 bases left in between. The CDR3 region is CASSLLTVNYGYTF. CDR3 coding DNA: TGTGCCAGCAGCTTATTGACAGTTAACTATGGCTACACCTTC.

The chain carries TRBV28 and TRBJ1-6; 7 bases are shared with TRBD1. Germline CDR1 MDHEN, CDR2 SYDVKM. CDR3 length: 19 amino acids. V lost 2 bases, J lost 0 bases, and 10 bases stayed unmatched. CDR3 in DNA: TGTGCCAGCAGTTTAGGGACAGACAAATCCAGCTCCTATAATTCACCCCTCCACTTT. Translating it yields CASSLGTDKSSSYNSPLHF.

The V and J genes are TRBV7-2 and TRBJ2-7, with TRBD1 matching over 8 bases. The CDR3 covers 16 residues. Germline loops: CDR1 SGHTA, CDR2 FQGNSA. Losses at the gene ends were 0 bases for V and 3 bases for J; bases not matched to a gene: 7. The CDR3 is CASSLAGAGGIYEQYF. The CDR3 nucleotides are TGTGCCAGCAGCTTAGCTGGGGCAGGGGGCATCTACGAGCAGTACTTC.

V usage is TRBV14 and J usage is TRBJ2-2, with D unclear. V was pared by 1 base and J by 7 bases, with 10 bases between. Germline V gene data show CDR1 as SGHDN and CDR2 as FVKESK. There are 14 residues in the CDR3. CDR3 nucleotide sequence: TGTGCCAGCAGCCAAGCTCTTTCTAGCGGGGAGCTGTTTTTT. This encodes CASSQALSSGELFF.

This clone was seen a single time. The chain combines TRBV30 with TRBJ1-2; tentatively, D is TRBD1 (5 bases). This CDR3 contains 13 residues. CDR1 GTSNPN and CDR2 SVGIG come from the germline V gene (reference sequence). The V end was cut by 3 bases, the J end by 9 bases, with 17 bases between. The CDR3 here is CAWRYARVESYTF. CDR3 bases: TGTGCCTGGAGGTACGCCAGGGTTGAGAGCTACACCTTC.

This rearrangement joins TRBV5-1 to TRBJ1-1, with D possibly TRBD1 on 5 matching bases. Trimming pared 4 bases from V and 2 bases from J, leaving 9 bases between. CDR1 and CDR2 from the germline V gene are SGHRS and YFSETQ. This CDR3 has 13 residues. This CDR3 is CASSTGHNTEAFF. The CDR3 coding sequence is TGCGCCAGCAGCACAGGACACAACACTGAAGCTTTCTTT.

The CDR3 bases are TGCGCCAGCAGCCCACTTTACAGGTTAGCCAAAAACATTCAGTACTTC. Its protein product is CASSPLYRLAKNIQYF. J is TRBJ2-4 and V is TRBV4-1, with D tentatively TRBD1 (5 bases). In germline, CDR1 is MGHRA, CDR2 YSYEKL. V lost 4 bases to trimming and J lost 0 bases, with 13 bases between them. The CDR3 is made up of 16 amino acids.

The rearrangement joins TRBV7-9 to TRBJ1-1, with a weak D call TRBD1 (5 bases). Germline CDR1 reads SEHNR; CDR2 reads FQNEAQ (reference sequence). With 1 base removed from V and 7 bases from J, the gap between germline ends came to 16 bases. The CDR3 contains 15 residues. The CDR3 region is CASSLGSGGFVEAFF. DNA of the CDR3: TGTGCCAGCAGCTTAGGTTCCGGGGGGTTTGTTGAAGCTTTCTTT. Looking up the rest from reference TRBV7-9 and TRBJ1-1 gives the full variable domain: DTGVSQNPRHKITKRGQNVTFRCDPISEHNRLYWYRQTLGQGPEFLTYFQNEAQLEKSRLLSDRFSAERPKGSFSTLEIQRTEQGDSAMYLCASSLGSGGFVEAFFGQGTRLTVV.

The chain employs TRBV10-3 and TRBJ1-6, with D unresolved. CDR1 is ENHRY, CDR2 SYGVKD, per germline. Between the trimmed V and J ends, which lost 0 bases and 6 bases, there was a span of 12 bases. CDR3 length: 16 residues. Here the CDR3 reads CAISESWVGSNSPLHF. DNA for the CDR3: TGTGCCATCAGTGAGTCTTGGGTAGGGAGTAATTCACCCCTCCACTTT.

The chain employs TRBV7-3 and TRBJ2-7; 9 nucleotides line up with TRBD1. Germline CDR1 is SGHTA and CDR2 is FQGTGA. This CDR3 region has 15 residues. The junction had 7 bases not matched to a gene; V was cut back by 6 bases and J by 1 base. The CDR3 loop is CASSLRDRVSYEQYF. CDR3 DNA sequence: TGTGCCAGCAGTCTCCGGGACAGGGTTTCCTACGAGCAGTACTTC.

This clone was counted a single time. The chain has TRBV27 and TRBJ1-1, with unresolved D. CDR3 length equals 13 residues. Deletions cut 4 bases from V and 5 bases from J, with 11 bases between. From germline, CDR1 is MNHEY and CDR2 SMNVEV (reference sequence). CDR3 DNA: TGTGCCAGCAGTTCTACCGCCAAAACTGAAGCTTTCTTT. It specifies CASSSTAKTEAFF.

The chain combines TRBV29-1 with TRBJ2-3; 11 nucleotides match TRBD2. Losses at the gene ends were 2 bases for V and 0 bases for J; bases not matched to a gene: 1. This CDR3 has 15 residues. Germline loops: CDR1 SQVTM, CDR2 ANQGSEA. CDR3 nucleotide sequence: TGCAGCGTTGAACTAGCGGGGGGAAGCACAGATACGCAGTATTTT. It is translated as CSVELAGGSTDTQYF.

This chain joins TRBV27 and TRBJ2-7; 7 nucleotides line up with TRBD1. The CDR3 extends over 14 amino acids. Germline values: CDR1 MNHEY, CDR2 SMNVEV (reference sequence). Unmatched junction bases numbered 6, after V lost 5 bases and J lost 2 bases. CDR3 in DNA: TGTGCCAGCAGTCTACAGGGGCTTACCTACGAGCAGTACTTC. This codes for CASSLQGLTYEQYF.

The chain recombines TRBV28 with TRBJ2-1; D is possibly TRBD2 (6 bases). This CDR3 region has 15 residues. Trimming removed 5 bases at V and 2 bases at J, with 13 bases between. Germline CDR1 MDHEN, CDR2 SYDVKM. CDR3 DNA: TGTGCCAGCAGTACCGGGACGGGGGCCTACAATGAGCAGTTCTTC. This gives the protein CASSTGTGAYNEQFF.

This rearrangement joins TRBV4-2 to TRBJ2-7, with TRBD2 matching over 8 bases. In germline, CDR1 is LGHNA, CDR2 YNFKEQ. The CDR3 runs 14 residues. V shed 2 bases and J 2 bases; nucleotides not matched to a gene: 2. CDR3 DNA sequence: TGTGCCAGCAGCCAAACTAGCGGTCCCTACGAGCAGTACTTC. It translates to CASSQTSGPYEQYF.

V and J are TRBV2 and TRBJ2-7, with D perhaps TRBD1 (5 bases). Trimming removed 6 bases from V and 1 base from J, with 13 bases in between. The CDR3 consists of 14 residues. Germline assignment: CDR1 SNHLY and CDR2 FYNNEI. The CDR3 nucleotides are TGTGCCAGCAGGACCCAGGGTGGGTCCTACGAGCAGTACTTC. It encodes CASRTQGGSYEQYF.